This TCR beta chain stems from a study of a mutant IDH1 vaccine in newly diagnosed glioma. This table comes from immunoSEQ multiplex PCR, and its TCRdb copy is limited to in-frame clones, with some not included. The sample records 45,000 to 50,000 clones, 88% being singletons. Indicated time point: week 35, safety follow-up. A 20-mer mutant IDH1 peptide at 300 ug was injected subcutaneously with topical imiquimod. Patients were given eight vaccinations, scheduled in weeks 1, 3, 5, 7, 11, 15, 19 and 23. The V gene's germline CDR1 is KGHSH and CDR2 LQKENI. The CDR3 contains 13 residues when both ends are counted. On this clone itself: Its antigen is not identified. Lacking the conserved final phenylalanine or tryptophan, this CDR3 likely reflects a read error. No DNA is shown, since the ends of the CDR3 on it are uncertain; the CDR3 is the one TCRdb lists.

The chain is built from TRBV18 and TRBJ1-2. The sequence derives from a woman aged 40-49 years with glioma. Sequences were derived from PBMCs, sampled from a glioma patient whose treatment included an IDH1 peptide vaccine. The CDR3 protein is CASSPPGSDPILI.